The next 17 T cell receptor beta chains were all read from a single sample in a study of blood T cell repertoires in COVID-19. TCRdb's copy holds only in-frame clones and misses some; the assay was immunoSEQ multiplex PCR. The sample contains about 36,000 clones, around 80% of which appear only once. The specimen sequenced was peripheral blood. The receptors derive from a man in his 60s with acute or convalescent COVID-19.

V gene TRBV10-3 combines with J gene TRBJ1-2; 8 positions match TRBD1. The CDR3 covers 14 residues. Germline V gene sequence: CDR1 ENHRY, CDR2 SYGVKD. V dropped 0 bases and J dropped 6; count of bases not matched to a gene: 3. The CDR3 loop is CAISESTGADGYTF. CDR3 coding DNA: TGTGCCATCAGTGAGTCGACAGGGGCGGATGGCTACACCTTC.

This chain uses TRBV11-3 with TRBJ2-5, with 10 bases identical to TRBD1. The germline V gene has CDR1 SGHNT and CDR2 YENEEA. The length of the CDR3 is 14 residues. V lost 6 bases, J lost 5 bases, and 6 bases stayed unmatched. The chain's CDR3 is CASRLTGGGETQYF. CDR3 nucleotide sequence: TGTGCCAGCAGATTGACAGGGGGCGGTGAGACCCAGTACTTC.

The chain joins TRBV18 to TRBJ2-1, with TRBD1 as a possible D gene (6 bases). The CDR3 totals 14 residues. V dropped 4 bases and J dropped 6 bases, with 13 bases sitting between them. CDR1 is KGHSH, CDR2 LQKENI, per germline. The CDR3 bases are TGTGCCAGCTCACGGGACACCTGGGGCAATGAGCAGTTCTTC. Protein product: CASSRDTWGNEQFF.

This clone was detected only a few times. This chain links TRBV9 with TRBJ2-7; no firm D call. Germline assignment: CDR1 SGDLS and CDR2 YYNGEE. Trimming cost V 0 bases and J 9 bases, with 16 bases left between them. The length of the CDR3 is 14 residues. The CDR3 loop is CASSVDASGMGQYF. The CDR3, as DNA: TGTGCCAGCAGCGTAGACGCGTCGGGTATGGGGCAGTACTTC.

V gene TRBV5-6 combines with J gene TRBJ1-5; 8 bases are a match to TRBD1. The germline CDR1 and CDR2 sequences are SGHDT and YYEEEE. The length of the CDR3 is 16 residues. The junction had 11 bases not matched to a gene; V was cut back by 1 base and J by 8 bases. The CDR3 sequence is CASSLWTGLALEPQHF. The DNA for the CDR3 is TGTGCCAGCAGCTTGTGGACAGGGTTGGCGTTGGAGCCCCAGCATTTT.

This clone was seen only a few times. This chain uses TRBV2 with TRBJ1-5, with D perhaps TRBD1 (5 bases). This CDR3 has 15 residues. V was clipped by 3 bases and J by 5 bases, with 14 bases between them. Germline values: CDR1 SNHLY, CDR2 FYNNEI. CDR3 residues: CASSDEIGGDQPQHF. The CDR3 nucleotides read TGTGCCAGCAGTGACGAAATCGGAGGGGATCAGCCCCAGCATTTT.

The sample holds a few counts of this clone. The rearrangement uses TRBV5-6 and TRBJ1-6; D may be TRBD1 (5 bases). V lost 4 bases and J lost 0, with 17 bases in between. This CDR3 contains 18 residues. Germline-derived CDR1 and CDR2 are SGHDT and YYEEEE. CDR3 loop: CASSITGLPSSYNSPLHF. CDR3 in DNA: TGTGCCAGCAGCATTACGGGACTCCCGAGCTCCTATAATTCACCCCTCCACTTT.

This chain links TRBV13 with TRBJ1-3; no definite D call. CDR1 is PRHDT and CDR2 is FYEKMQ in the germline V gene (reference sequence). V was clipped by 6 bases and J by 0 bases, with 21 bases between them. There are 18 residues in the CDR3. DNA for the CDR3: TGTGCCAGCAGATTATATACTTCAGCGACGCTCTCTGGAAACACCATATATTTT. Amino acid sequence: CASRLYTSATLSGNTIYF.

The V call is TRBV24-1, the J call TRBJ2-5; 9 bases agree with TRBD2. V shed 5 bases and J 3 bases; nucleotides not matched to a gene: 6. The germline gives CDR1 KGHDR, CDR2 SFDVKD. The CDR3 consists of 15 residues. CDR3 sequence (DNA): TGTGCCACCAGTGCATTAGCGGGAGTAGAAGAGACCCAGTACTTC. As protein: CATSALAGVEETQYF.

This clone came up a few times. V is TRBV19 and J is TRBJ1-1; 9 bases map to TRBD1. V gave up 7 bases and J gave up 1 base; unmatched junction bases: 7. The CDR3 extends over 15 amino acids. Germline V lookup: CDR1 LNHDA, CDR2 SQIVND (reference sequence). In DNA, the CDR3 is TGTGCCAGTATCTCGATGGGACAGGGGAACACTGAAGCTTTCTTT. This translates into CASISMGQGNTEAFF. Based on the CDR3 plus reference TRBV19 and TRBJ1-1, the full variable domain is DGGITQSPKYLFRKEGQNVTLSCEQNLNHDAMYWYRQDPGQGLRLIYYSQIVNDFQKGDIAEGYSVSREKKESFPLTVTSAQKNPTAFYLCASISMGQGNTEAFFGQGTRLTVV.

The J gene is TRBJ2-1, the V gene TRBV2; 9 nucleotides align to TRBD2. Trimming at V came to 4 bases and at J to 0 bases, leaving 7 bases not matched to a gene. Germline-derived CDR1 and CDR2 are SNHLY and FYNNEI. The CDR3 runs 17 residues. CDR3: CASSAPSGILSYNEQFF. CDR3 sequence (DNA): TGTGCCAGCAGTGCCCCTAGCGGGATCCTCTCCTACAATGAGCAGTTCTTC. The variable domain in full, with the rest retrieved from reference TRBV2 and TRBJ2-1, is EPEVTQTPSHQVTQMGQEVILRCVPISNHLYFYWYRQILGQKVEFLVSFYNNEISEKSEIFDDQFSVERPDGSNFTLKIRSTKLEDSAMYFCASSAPSGILSYNEQFFGPGTRLTVL.

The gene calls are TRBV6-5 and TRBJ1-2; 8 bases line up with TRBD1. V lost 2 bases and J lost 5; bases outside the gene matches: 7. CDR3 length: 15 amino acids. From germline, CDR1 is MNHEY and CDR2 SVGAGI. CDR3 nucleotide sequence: TGTGCCAGCAGTTACCAAGGACAGGGAACGTATGGCTACACCTTC. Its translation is CASSYQGQGTYGYTF.

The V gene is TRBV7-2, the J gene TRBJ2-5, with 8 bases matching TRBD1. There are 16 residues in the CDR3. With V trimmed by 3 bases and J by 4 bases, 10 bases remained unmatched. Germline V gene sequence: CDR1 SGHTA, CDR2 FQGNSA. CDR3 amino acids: CASSFPPLGQGETQYF. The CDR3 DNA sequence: TGTGCCAGCAGCTTCCCACCCCTTGGACAGGGAGAGACCCAGTACTTC. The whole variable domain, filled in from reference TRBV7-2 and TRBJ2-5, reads GAGVSQSPSNKVTEKGKDVELRCDPISGHTALYWYRQSLGQGLEFLIYFQGNSAPDKSGLPSDRFSAERTGGSVSTLTIQRTQQEDSAVYLCASSFPPLGQGETQYFGPGTRLLVL.

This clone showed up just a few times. CDR3 DNA sequence: TGTGCCAGCAGCTGGGAGGGCGCGGTGAACACTGAAGCTTTCTTT. This gives the protein CASSWEGAVNTEAFF. This sequence joins TRBV11-2 and TRBJ1-1; D call uncertain. With 4 bases removed from V and 0 bases from J, the gap between germline ends came to 12 bases. Germline V CDR1 and CDR2: SGHAT, FQNNGV. The CDR3 has 15 amino acids. The whole variable domain, filled in from reference TRBV11-2 and TRBJ1-1, reads EAGVAQSPRYKIIEKRQSVAFWCNPISGHATLYWYQQILGQGPKLLIQFQNNGVVDDSQLPKDRFSAERLKGVDSTLKIQPAKLEDSAVYLCASSWEGAVNTEAFFGQGTRLTVV.

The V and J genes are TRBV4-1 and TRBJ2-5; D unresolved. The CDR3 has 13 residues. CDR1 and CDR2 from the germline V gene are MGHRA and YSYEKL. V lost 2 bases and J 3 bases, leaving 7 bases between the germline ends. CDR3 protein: CASSQWQKETQYF. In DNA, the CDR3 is TGCGCCAGCAGCCAATGGCAGAAAGAGACCCAGTACTTC.

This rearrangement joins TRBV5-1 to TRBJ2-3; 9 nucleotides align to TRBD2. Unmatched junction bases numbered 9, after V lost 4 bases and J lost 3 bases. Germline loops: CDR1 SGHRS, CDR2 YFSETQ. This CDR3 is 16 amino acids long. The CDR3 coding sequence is TGCGCCAGCAGCGGGGGCGGGAGGGCCGGGACAGATACGCAGTATTTT. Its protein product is CASSGGGRAGTDTQYF.

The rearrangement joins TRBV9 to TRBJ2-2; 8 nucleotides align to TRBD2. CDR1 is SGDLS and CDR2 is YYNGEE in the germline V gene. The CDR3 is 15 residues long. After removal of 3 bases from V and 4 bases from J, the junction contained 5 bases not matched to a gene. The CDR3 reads CASSEGTSVTGELFF. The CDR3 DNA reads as TGTGCCAGCAGCGAGGGGACTAGTGTCACCGGGGAGCTGTTTTTT.